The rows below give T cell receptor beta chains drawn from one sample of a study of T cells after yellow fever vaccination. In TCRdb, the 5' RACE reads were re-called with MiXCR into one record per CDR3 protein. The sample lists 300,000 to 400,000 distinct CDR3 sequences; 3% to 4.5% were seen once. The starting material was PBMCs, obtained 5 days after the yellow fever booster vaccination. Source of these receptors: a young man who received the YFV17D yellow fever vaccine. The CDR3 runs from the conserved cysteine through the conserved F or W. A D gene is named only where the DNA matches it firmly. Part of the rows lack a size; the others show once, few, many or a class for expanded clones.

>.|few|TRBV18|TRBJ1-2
CASSPRREGDYGYTF
TGTGCCAGCTCACCACGCAGGGAAGGCGACTATGGCTACACCTTC
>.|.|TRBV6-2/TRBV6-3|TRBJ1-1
CASSYAGRENTEAFF
TGTGCCAGCAGTTACGCGGGACGGGAGAACACTGAAGCTTTCTTT
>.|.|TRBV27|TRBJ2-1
CASSPNSYNEQFF
TGTGCCAGCAGTCCGAACTCCTACAATGAGCAGTTCTTC
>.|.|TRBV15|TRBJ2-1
CATSDPNPPNEQFF
TGTGCCACCTCCGACCCTAACCCACCCAATGAGCAGTTCTTC
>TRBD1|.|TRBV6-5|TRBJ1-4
CASSKQGAWEKLFF
TGTGCCAGCAGCAAACAGGGGGCTTGGGAAAAACTGTTTTTT
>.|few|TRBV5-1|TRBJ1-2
CASSFSPGGYGYTF
TGCGCCAGCAGCTTCAGTCCTGGGGGCTATGGCTACACCTTC
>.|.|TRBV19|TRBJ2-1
CASQGAAYNEQFF
TGTGCCAGCCAGGGAGCGGCCTACAATGAGCAGTTCTTC
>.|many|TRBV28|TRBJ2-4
CASKTQENIQYF
TGTGCCAGCAAGACACAGGAAAACATTCAGTACTTC
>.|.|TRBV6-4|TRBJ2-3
CASGADRTDTQYF
TGTGCCAGTGGGGCGGACCGCACAGATACGCAGTATTTT
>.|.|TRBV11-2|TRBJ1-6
CASSNTRVSSPLHF
TGTGCCAGCAGCAATACTAGGGTTTCCTCACCCCTCCACTTT
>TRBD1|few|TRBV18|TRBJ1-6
CASSQPGQGGSPLHF
TGTGCCAGCTCGCAGCCGGGACAGGGAGGATCACCCCTCCACTTT
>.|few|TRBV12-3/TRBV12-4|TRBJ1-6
CASSLGRTHSPLHF
TGTGCCAGCAGTCTGGGACGGACTCATTCACCCCTCCACTTT
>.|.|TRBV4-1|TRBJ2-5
CASSQGWLETQYF
TGCGCCAGCAGCCAAGGGTGGTTGGAGACCCAGTACTTC
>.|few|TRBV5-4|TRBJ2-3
CASGSGGPSTDTQYF
TGTGCCAGCGGTAGCGGAGGGCCCTCCACAGATACGCAGTATTTT
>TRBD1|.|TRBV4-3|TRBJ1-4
CASSQEDRQGAGKLFF
TGCGCCAGCAGCCAAGAAGATCGACAGGGTGCGGGAAAACTGTTTTTT
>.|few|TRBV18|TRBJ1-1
CASSPQGITEAFF
TGTGCCAGCTCACCACAGGGAATCACTGAAGCTTTCTTT